This TCR beta chain was recorded in a study of radiotherapy plus CTLA-4 blockade in lung cancer. Looking at the study overall: Objective responses arose in 18% of patients, and 31% experienced disease control. Overall study results and limits: After radiotherapy and ipilimumab, tumor-derived clones expanded in peripheral blood.

For this clone: Its antigen remains unknown.

Sequenced by immunoSEQ multiplex PCR; TCRdb stores in-frame clones only, minus some. The repertoire holds some 73,000 clones, 78% seen once, with 20% to 25% in the top ten. The J segment lost 3 bases and the V segment lost 2 bases, leaving 15 bases of the junction unmatched. There are 19 residues in the CDR3. CDR1 and CDR2 (germline): LGHNA, YNFKEQ. This clonotype originated in a human donor with non-small cell lung cancer whose response to radiotherapy plus ipilimumab could not be evaluated. Some clones in this sample may be carry-over from other donors' samples. The material sequenced was peripheral blood, taken from a patient treated with radiotherapy plus ipilimumab. The chain couples TRBV4-2 to TRBJ2-2; 7 nucleotides agree with TRBD1. The CDR3 coding sequence is TGTGCCAGCAGCCAATTACCGGGACAGAGCACGAGTGACACCGGGGAGCTGTTTTTT. Translation: CASSQLPGQSTSDTGELFF.